The subject of this entry is one TCR beta chain. This specimen belongs to a study of blood T cell repertoires in COVID-19. About the research overall: COVID-19 samples collected from the United States, Italy and Spain covered acute and convalescent phases. T cells, B-cell-depleted T cells, or PBMCs provided the cDNA or gDNA that served as material.

Study processing details: It was from reference gene primer amplification that nucleated cell counts were estimated. Sequenced by immunoSEQ multiplex PCR; TCRdb stores in-frame clones only, minus some. That table supplies the V and J calls and clone size; D and trimming were determined from the DNA. Of 40,000 or so clones in the sample, approximately 91% were seen once. Trimming cost V 6 bases and J 4 bases, with 10 bases left between them. The CDR3 totals 13 residues. The V call is TRBV12-3 or TRBV12-4, the J call TRBJ1-5, with D possibly being TRBD1 (6 bases). This sequence was found in a man aged 50-60 years with active COVID-19. The sequenced sample was peripheral blood. In nucleotides, the CDR3 is TGTGCCAGCAGCTACAGGGAAAATCAGCCCCAGCATTTT. Residues: CASSYRENQPQHF.